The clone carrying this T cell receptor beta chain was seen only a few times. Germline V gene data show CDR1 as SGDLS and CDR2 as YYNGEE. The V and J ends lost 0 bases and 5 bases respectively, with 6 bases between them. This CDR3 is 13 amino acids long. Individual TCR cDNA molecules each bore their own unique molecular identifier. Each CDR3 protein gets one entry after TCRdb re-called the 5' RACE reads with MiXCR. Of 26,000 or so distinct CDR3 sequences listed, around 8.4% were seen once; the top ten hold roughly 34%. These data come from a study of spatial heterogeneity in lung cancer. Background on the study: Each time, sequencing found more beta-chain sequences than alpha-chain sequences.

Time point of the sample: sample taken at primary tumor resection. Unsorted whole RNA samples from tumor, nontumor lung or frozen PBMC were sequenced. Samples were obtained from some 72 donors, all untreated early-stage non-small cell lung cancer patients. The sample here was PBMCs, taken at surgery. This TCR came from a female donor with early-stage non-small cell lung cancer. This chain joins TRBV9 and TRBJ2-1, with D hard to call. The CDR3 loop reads CASSVDLNNEQFF. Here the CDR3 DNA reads TGTGCCAGCAGCGTAGACCTCAACAATGAGCAGTTCTTC.